The 2 T cell receptor beta chains below all came from one sample that was sequenced in a study of control samples from healthy donors and cancer patients. The assay was immunoSEQ multiplex PCR, and TCRdb's table has in-frame clones only and misses some. The table includes over 120,000 clones, 91% detected once. Source material: blood. The receptors come from a young man in good health.

The rearrangement joins TRBV19 to TRBJ2-2, with TRBD2 as a possible D gene (7 bases). Germline-derived CDR1 and CDR2 are LNHDA and SQIVND (reference sequence). V lost 7 bases and J 9 bases, leaving 15 bases between the germline ends. This CDR3 is built from 13 residues. CDR3: CASTTGGWRELFF. CDR3 coding DNA: TGTGCCAGTACCACGGGGGGCTGGAGGGAGCTGTTTTTT. Full variable domain (remainder filled in from reference TRBV19 and TRBJ2-2): DGGITQSPKYLFRKEGQNVTLSCEQNLNHDAMYWYRQDPGQGLRLIYYSQIVNDFQKGDIAEGYSVSREKKESFPLTVTSAQKNPTAFYLCASTTGGWRELFFGEGSRLTVL.

The V gene is TRBV14, the J gene TRBJ2-3; 12 nucleotides line up with TRBD2. Germline V lookup: CDR1 SGHDN, CDR2 FVKESK. CDR3 length equals 18 residues. V lost 4 bases to trimming and J lost 4 bases; unmatched junction nucleotides: 12. CDR3 bases: TGTGCCAGCAGCCCCCGCGTCCTAGCGGGGGGGACGGCAGATACGCAGTATTTT. It codes for CASSPRVLAGGTADTQYF.